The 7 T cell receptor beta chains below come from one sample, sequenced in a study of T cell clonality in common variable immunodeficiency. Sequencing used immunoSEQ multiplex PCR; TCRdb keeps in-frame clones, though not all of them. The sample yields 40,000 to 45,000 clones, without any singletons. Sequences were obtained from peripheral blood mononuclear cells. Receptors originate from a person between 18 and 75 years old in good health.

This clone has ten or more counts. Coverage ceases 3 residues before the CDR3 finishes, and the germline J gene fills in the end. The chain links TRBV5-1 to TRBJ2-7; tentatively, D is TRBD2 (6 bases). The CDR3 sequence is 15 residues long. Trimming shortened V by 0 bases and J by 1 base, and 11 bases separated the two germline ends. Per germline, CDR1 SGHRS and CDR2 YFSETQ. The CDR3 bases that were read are TGCGCCAGCAGCTTGGATCGGGGGAGTTCCTACGAG. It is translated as CASSLDRGSSYE. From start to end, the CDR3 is CASSLDRGSSYEQYF. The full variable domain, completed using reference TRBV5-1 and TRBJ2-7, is KAGVTQTPRYLIKTRGQQVTLSCSPISGHRSVSWYQQTPGQGLQFLFEYFSETQRNKGNFPGRFSGRQFSNSRSEMNVSTLELGDSALYLCASSLDRGSSYEQYFGPGTRLTVT.

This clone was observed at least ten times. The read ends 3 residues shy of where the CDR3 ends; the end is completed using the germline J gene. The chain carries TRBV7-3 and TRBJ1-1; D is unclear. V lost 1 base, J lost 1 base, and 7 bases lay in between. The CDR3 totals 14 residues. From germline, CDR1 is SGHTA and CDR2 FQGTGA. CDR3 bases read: TGTGCCAGCAGCTTAATACACCAGAACACTGAA. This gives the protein CASSLIHQNTE. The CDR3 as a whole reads CASSLIHQNTEAFF.

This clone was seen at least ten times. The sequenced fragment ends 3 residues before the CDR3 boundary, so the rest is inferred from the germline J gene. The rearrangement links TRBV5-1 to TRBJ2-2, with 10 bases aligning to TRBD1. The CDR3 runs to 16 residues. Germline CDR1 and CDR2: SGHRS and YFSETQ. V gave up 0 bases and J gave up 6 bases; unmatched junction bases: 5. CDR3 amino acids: CASSLARDRGPGELFF. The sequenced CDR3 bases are TGCGCCAGCAGCTTGGCCCGGGACAGGGGCCCCGGGGAG.

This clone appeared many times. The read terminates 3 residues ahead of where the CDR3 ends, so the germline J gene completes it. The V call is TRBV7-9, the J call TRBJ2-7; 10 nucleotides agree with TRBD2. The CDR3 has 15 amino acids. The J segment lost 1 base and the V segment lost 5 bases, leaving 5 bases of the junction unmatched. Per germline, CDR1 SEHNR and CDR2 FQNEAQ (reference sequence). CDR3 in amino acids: CASSPTSGMSYEQYF. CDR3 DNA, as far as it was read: TGTGCCAGCAGCCCTACTAGCGGGATGTCCTACGAG.

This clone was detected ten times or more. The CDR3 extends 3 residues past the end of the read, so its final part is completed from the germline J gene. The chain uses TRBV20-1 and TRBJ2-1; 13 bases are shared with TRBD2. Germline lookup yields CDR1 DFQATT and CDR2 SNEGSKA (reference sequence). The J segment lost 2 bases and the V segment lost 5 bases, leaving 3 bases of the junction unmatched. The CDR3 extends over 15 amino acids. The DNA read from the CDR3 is TGCAGTGCTGAGGGACTAGCGGGAACCTACAATGAG. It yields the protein CSAEGLAGTYNE. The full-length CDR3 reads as CSAEGLAGTYNEQFF.

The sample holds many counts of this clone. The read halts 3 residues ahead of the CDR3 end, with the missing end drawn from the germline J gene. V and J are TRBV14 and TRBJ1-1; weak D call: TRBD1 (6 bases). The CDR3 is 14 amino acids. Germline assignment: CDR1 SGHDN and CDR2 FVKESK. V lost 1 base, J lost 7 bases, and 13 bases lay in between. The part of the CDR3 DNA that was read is TGTGCCAGCAGCCAAGGGAACAGGGTTGGTGAA. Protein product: CASSQGNRVGE. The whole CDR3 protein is CASSQGNRVGEAFF. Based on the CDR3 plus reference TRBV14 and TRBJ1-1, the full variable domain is EAGVTQFPSHSVIEKGQTVTLRCDPISGHDNLYWYRRVMGKEIKFLLHFVKESKQDESGMPNNRFLAERTGGTYSTLKVQPAELEDSGVYFCASSQGNRVGEAFFGQGTRLTVV.

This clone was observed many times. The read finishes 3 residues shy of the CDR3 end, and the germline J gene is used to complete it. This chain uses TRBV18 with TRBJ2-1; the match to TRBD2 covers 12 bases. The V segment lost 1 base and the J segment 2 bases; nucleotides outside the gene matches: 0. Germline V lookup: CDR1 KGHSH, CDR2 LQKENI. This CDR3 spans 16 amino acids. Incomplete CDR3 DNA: TGTGCCAGCTCACCACGACTAGCGGGGGCCTACAATGAG. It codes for CASSPRLAGAYNE. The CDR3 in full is CASSPRLAGAYNEQFF.